The 21 T cell receptor beta chains reported below all come from one sample, sequenced in a study of beta chain features in type 1 diabetes. The antigens for these receptors are not known. Regarding the study as a whole: Shortening of TCRB CDR3s, moderate but significant, appeared in all four CD4+ subsets of Type 1 diabetes patients.

The investigators reverse transcribed all of the isolated RNA, so they sequenced expressed TCRB transcripts. The repertoire was sequenced with immunoSEQ multiplex PCR; TCRdb's copy has only in-frame clones and lacks some. This table has about 150,000 clones, about 9.4% appearing once. Sequencing was done on a sample of central memory CD4+ T cells from blood. Receptors originate from a man aged 30 to 45 with type 1 diabetes.

This clone was detected only a few times. The rearrangement links TRBV28 to TRBJ2-7; TRBD1 might be the D (6 bases). Germline assignment: CDR1 MDHEN and CDR2 SYDVKM. The CDR3 is 13 amino acids. The ends were cut back, 8 bases at V and 2 bases at J, with 13 bases in the middle. The CDR3 DNA follows: TGTGCCAGCTGTATGCAGGGGACCTACGAGCAGTACTTC. This codes for CASCMQGTYEQYF. Full variable domain (outside the CDR3, taken from reference TRBV28 and TRBJ2-7): DVKVTQSSRYLVKRTGEKVFLECVQDMDHENMFWYRQDPGLGLRLIYFSYDVKMKEKGDIPEGYSVSREKKERFSLILESASTNQTSMYLCASCMQGTYEQYFGPGTRLTVT.

The chain couples TRBV6-1 to TRBJ1-2; 7 bases agree with TRBD1. CDR1 is MNHNS, CDR2 SASEGT, per germline. This CDR3 comprises 14 residues. Trimming cost V 5 bases and J 7 bases; bases outside gene matches: 10. Written as DNA, the CDR3 is TGTGCCAGCAGTTCCTTCGACAGGGAACTTGGCTACACCTTC. Protein product: CASSSFDRELGYTF.

The rearrangement joins TRBV29-1 to TRBJ2-5; D is undetermined. Germline V gives CDR1 SQVTM, CDR2 ANQGSEA. This CDR3 is 12 amino acids long. V lost 7 bases and J lost 0, with 9 bases in between. The CDR3 region has the DNA TGCAGCGGAGGCAAGGACCAAGAGACCCAGTACTTC. Translation gives CSGGKDQETQYF.

A few counts support this clone. The chain employs TRBV28 and TRBJ2-7; the D gene is possibly TRBD2 (7 bases). Germline V gene sequence: CDR1 MDHEN, CDR2 SYDVKM. The CDR3 extends over 15 amino acids. Deletions cut 3 bases from V and 4 bases from J, with 16 bases between. The CDR3 DNA reads as TGTGCCAGCAGTTTCGGCGGGGGCGGCGGATACGAGCAGTACTTC. This encodes CASSFGGGGGYEQYF. The variable domain in full, with the rest retrieved from reference TRBV28 and TRBJ2-7, is DVKVTQSSRYLVKRTGEKVFLECVQDMDHENMFWYRQDPGLGLRLIYFSYDVKMKEKGDIPEGYSVSREKKERFSLILESASTNQTSMYLCASSFGGGGGYEQYFGPGTRLTVT.

The rearrangement links TRBV7-9 to TRBJ2-1, with D hard to call. Between the trimmed V and J ends, which lost 5 bases and 7 bases, there was a span of 9 bases. Germline lookup yields CDR1 SEHNR and CDR2 FQNEAQ (reference sequence). CDR3 length: 12 amino acids. The CDR3 sequence: CASSPPRNEQFF. The CDR3, as DNA: TGTGCCAGCAGCCCCCCTAGAAATGAGCAGTTCTTC.

This clone was detected a few times. The same CDR3 arises from other DNA sequences in this sample as well. The J gene is TRBJ1-1, the V gene TRBV27; the D gene is possibly TRBD1 (5 bases). Trimming pared 8 bases from V and 0 bases from J, leaving 7 bases between. Germline V CDR1 and CDR2: MNHEY, SMNVEV (reference sequence). The CDR3 is 12 amino acids. The DNA for the CDR3 is TGTGCCAGCCGGGACTTGAACACTGAAGCTTTCTTT. Its translation is CASRDLNTEAFF.

This clone was detected many times. The rearrangement uses TRBV27 and TRBJ1-1; the match to TRBD1 covers 7 bases. The J segment lost 1 base and the V segment lost 5 bases, leaving 10 bases of the junction unmatched. CDR3 length equals 16 residues. The V gene's germline CDR1 is MNHEY and CDR2 SMNVEV (reference sequence). The chain's CDR3 is CASSHPGTVKNTEAFF. The CDR3 DNA sequence: TGTGCCAGCAGTCACCCCGGGACAGTTAAGAACACTGAAGCTTTCTTT.

The chain uses TRBV15 and TRBJ2-7; possible D gene TRBD2, 5 bases. CDR3 size: 16 residues. Trimming stripped 0 bases from V and 2 bases from J, with 14 bases between. Germline V CDR1 and CDR2: LNHNV, YYDKDF (reference sequence). Here the CDR3 DNA reads TGTGCCACCAGCAGAGATCGAGGGAGCCTGACCTACGAGCAGTACTTC. Amino acids: CATSRDRGSLTYEQYF.

This clone was picked up a small number of times. The CDR3 sequence: CASSLFSGMRNEQFF. CDR3 DNA sequence: TGTGCCAGCAGCTTATTTAGCGGGATGCGGAATGAGCAGTTCTTC. V and J are TRBV7-3 and TRBJ2-1; 8 nucleotides line up with TRBD2. CDR1 and CDR2 (germline): SGHTA, FQGTGA. J lost 7 bases, V lost 2 bases, and 7 bases had no gene match. CDR3 length: 15 residues.

The CDR3 region is CASSFIDYGYTF. The CDR3 DNA is TGTGCCAGCAGTTTTATAGACTATGGCTACACCTTC. The chain links TRBV28 to TRBJ1-2; D ambiguous. CDR3 size: 12 residues. The germline V gene has CDR1 MDHEN and CDR2 SYDVKM. The V and J ends lost 3 bases and 3 bases respectively, with 5 bases between them.

This clone came up a few times. The V call is TRBV28, the J call TRBJ2-7; possible D gene TRBD1, 5 bases. CDR3 length: 13 amino acids. V was trimmed by 1 base and J by 3 bases, leaving 7 bases between them. Germline CDR1 reads MDHEN; CDR2 reads SYDVKM. The CDR3 DNA reads TGTGCCAGCAGTTTATATGACAGCTACGAGCAGTACTTC. Its protein is CASSLYDSYEQYF. The entire variable domain, with the rest obtained from reference TRBV28 and TRBJ2-7, is as follows: DVKVTQSSRYLVKRTGEKVFLECVQDMDHENMFWYRQDPGLGLRLIYFSYDVKMKEKGDIPEGYSVSREKKERFSLILESASTNQTSMYLCASSLYDSYEQYFGPGTRLTVT.

In its sample, this clone was seen a few times. The chain employs TRBV19 and TRBJ2-1; 8 bases match TRBD1. The CDR3 loop spans 13 amino acids. The trim removed 6 bases at V and 5 bases at J, leaving 3 bases unmatched. Germline V gives CDR1 LNHDA, CDR2 SQIVND (reference sequence). The CDR3 region has the DNA TGTGCCAGTAGGCGGACAGGGAACAATGAGCAGTTCTTC. Its translation is CASRRTGNNEQFF. The complete variable domain, with remaining parts taken from reference TRBV19 and TRBJ2-1, reads DGGITQSPKYLFRKEGQNVTLSCEQNLNHDAMYWYRQDPGQGLRLIYYSQIVNDFQKGDIAEGYSVSREKKESFPLTVTSAQKNPTAFYLCASRRTGNNEQFFGPGTRLTVL.

In this sample, this clone turned up a few times. The genes are TRBV29-1 and TRBJ2-3; 9 bases align to TRBD1. The J segment lost 2 bases and the V segment lost 6 bases, leaving 9 bases of the junction unmatched. Looked up from germline, CDR1 is SQVTM and CDR2 is ANQGSEA. This CDR3 has 15 amino acids. CDR3 sequence (DNA): TGCAGCGTCCGCGGGGGACAGGGTGCCACAGATACGCAGTATTTT. It encodes CSVRGGQGATDTQYF.

This clone was recorded a few times. The V and J genes are TRBV4-2 and TRBJ2-7; TRBD2 agrees at 9 bases. The CDR3 is made up of 17 amino acids. Germline CDR1 reads LGHNA; CDR2 reads YNFKEQ. V shed 0 bases and J 0 bases; nucleotides not matched to a gene: 6. CDR3: CASSQEAGGSLSYEQYF. The CDR3 bases are TGTGCCAGCAGCCAAGAAGCGGGAGGTTCGCTCTCCTACGAGCAGTACTTC.

This clone was counted a few times. The chain joins TRBV27 to TRBJ2-5; D may be TRBD1 (6 bases). The germline V gene encodes CDR1 MNHEY and CDR2 SMNVEV (reference sequence). The CDR3 spans 13 residues. Trimming left V 11 bases short and J 3 bases short, with 16 bases between. The CDR3 coding sequence is TGTGCCGCCGGTGGAGGACAGAAAGAGACCCAGTACTTC. Amino acid sequence: CAAGGGQKETQYF.

V gene TRBV5-1 combines with J gene TRBJ2-7; 7 bases fit TRBD1. J gave up 6 bases and V 4 bases, and 10 bases lay outside the gene matches. This CDR3 is 14 amino acids long. Germline V gene sequence: CDR1 SGHRS, CDR2 YFSETQ. The CDR3 is CASSTGQPRGEQYF. The CDR3 DNA reads TGCGCCAGCAGCACGGGACAGCCTAGGGGCGAGCAGTACTTC.

The rearrangement links TRBV29-1 to TRBJ1-5; perhaps TRBD1 as D (5 bases). Germline values: CDR1 SQVTM, CDR2 ANQGSEA. The CDR3 is 13 residues long. The V and J ends lost 1 base and 4 bases respectively, with 8 bases between them. The CDR3 nucleotides are TGCAGCGTTGAAGGGGGCGGAAATCAGCCCCAGCATTTT. Residues: CSVEGGGNQPQHF. Variable domain in full (rest from reference TRBV29-1 and TRBJ1-5): SAVISQKPSRDICQRGTSLTIQCQVDSQVTMMFWYRQQPGQSLTLIATANQGSEATYESGFVIDKFPISRPNLTFSTLTVSNMSPEDSSIYLCSVEGGGNQPQHFGDGTRLSIL.

The rearrangement joins TRBV4-2 to TRBJ2-1, with 9 bases identical to TRBD2. Germline assignment: CDR1 LGHNA and CDR2 YNFKEQ. There are 15 residues in the CDR3. The V and J ends lost 3 bases and 4 bases, in that order; junction bases with no gene match: 4. CDR3 region: CASSQETSGYNEQFF. CDR3 sequence (DNA): TGTGCCAGCAGCCAGGAGACTAGCGGTTACAATGAGCAGTTCTTC.

This chain joins TRBV5-4 and TRBJ2-7; tentatively, D is TRBD1 (6 bases). V was cut by 4 bases and J by 3 bases, with 17 bases left in between. CDR3 size: 15 residues. Germline V lookup: CDR1 SGHNT, CDR2 YYREEE (reference sequence). In DNA, the CDR3 is TGTGCCAGCAGCAAACGGACAGTGGGAGTCTACGAGCAGTACTTC. It specifies CASSKRTVGVYEQYF. The full variable domain, rest sourced from reference TRBV5-4 and TRBJ2-7, is ETGVTQSPTHLIKTRGQQVTLRCSSQSGHNTVSWYQQALGQGPQFIFQYYREEENGRGNFPPRFSGLQFPNYSSELNVNALELDDSALYLCASSKRTVGVYEQYFGPGTRLTVT.

This clone turned up a few times. The V call is TRBV30, the J call TRBJ1-5; tentative D call: TRBD1 (6 bases). This CDR3 has 13 amino acids. CDR1 and CDR2 (germline): GTSNPN, SVGIG (reference sequence). Deletions cut 2 bases from V and 4 bases from J, with 9 bases between. CDR3 sequence reads: CAWSPQGNQPQHF. The CDR3 bases are TGTGCCTGGAGTCCACAGGGTAATCAGCCCCAGCATTTT.

The chain employs TRBV28 and TRBJ2-1; 7 bases are a match to TRBD1. Germline trimming cut 4 bases from V and 5 bases from J; bases unmatched to any gene: 8. The CDR3 consists of 15 residues. CDR1 is MDHEN and CDR2 is SYDVKM in the germline V gene. The CDR3 region has the DNA TGTGCCAGCAGTTGGCCGGGACAGCACCACAATGAGCAGTTCTTC. Its translation: CASSWPGQHHNEQFF.